Below are 5 T cell receptor beta chains sequenced from a single sample in a study of T cells in Graves' hyperthyroidism and ophthalmopathy. The source material, RNA transcripts, was used to amplify TCR beta CDR3 regions. The HTBI primer set served for first-round RT-PCR of the TCR CDR3. TCRdb reprocessed the multiplex PCR reads with MiXCR, giving one entry per CDR3 protein. The table has around 440,000 distinct CDR3 sequences, around 14% seen once; the top ten hold about 14%. Sequencing was carried out using blood. These receptors all come from a woman between 18 and 29 years old with Graves' hyperthyroidism.

The genes are TRBV12-3 or TRBV12-4 and TRBJ2-4; the D call may be TRBD1 or TRBD2 (5 bases each). The ends were cut back, 4 bases at V and 0 bases at J, with 19 bases in the middle. The CDR3 runs 18 residues. CDR3 nucleotides: TGTGCCAGCAGTTGGCAGGGCAGAGGGTCCCTAGCCAAAAACATTCAGTACTTC. Translation: CASSWQGRGSLAKNIQYF.

This clonotype was picked up many times. V usage is TRBV20-1 and J usage is TRBJ2-5; a possible D gene is TRBD1 (5 bases). This CDR3 contains 14 residues. Trimming removed 5 bases from V and 1 base from J, with 14 bases in between. Germline CDR1 is DFQATT and CDR2 is SNEGSKA (reference sequence). The CDR3 loop reads CSAGAGILQETQYF. CDR3 DNA: TGCAGTGCTGGTGCAGGGATACTCCAAGAGACCCAGTACTTC.

V and J are TRBV6-1 and TRBJ2-7; D tentatively reads TRBD1 or TRBD2 (5 bases each). The ends were cut back, 6 bases at V and 2 bases at J, with 14 bases in the middle. There are 14 residues in the CDR3. The germline V gene has CDR1 MNHNS and CDR2 SASEGT. The CDR3 loop is CASSRDGGTYEQYF. CDR3 in DNA: TGTGCCAGCAGCCGGGACGGAGGAACCTACGAGCAGTACTTC.

As for this clonotype: Possible read error: a much larger clone is one base away. The rearrangement uses TRBV27 and TRBJ1-1, with D uncertain. Germline V CDR1 and CDR2: MNHEY, SMNVEV (reference sequence). Trimming cost V 1 base and J 5 bases, with 8 bases left between them. The CDR3 covers 13 residues. CDR3 residues: CASSLYPKTEAFF. The CDR3 region has the DNA TGTGCCAGCAGTTTATATCCCAAGACTGAAGCTTTCTTT.

This sequence joins TRBV6-9 and TRBJ2-4; 8 bases agree with TRBD1. V shed 5 bases, J shed 1 base, and the junction held 7 bases outside the gene matches. Germline lookup yields CDR1 MNHGY and CDR2 SVAAGI. CDR3 length: 16 residues. CDR3 coding DNA: TGTGCCAGCAGTAATGGGACAGGTTGGGCCAAAAACATTCAGTACTTC. Translation: CASSNGTGWAKNIQYF.